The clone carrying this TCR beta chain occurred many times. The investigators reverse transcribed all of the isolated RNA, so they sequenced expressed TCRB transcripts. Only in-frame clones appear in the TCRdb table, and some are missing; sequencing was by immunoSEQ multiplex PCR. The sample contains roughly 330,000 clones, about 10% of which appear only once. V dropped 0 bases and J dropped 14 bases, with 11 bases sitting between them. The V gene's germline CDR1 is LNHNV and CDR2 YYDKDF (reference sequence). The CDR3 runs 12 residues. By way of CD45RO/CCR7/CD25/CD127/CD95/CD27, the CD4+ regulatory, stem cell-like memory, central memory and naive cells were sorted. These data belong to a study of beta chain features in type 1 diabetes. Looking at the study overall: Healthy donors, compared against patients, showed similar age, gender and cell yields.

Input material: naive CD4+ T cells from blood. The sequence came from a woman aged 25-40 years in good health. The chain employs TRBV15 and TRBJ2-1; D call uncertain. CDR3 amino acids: CATSRETNYKFF. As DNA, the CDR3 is TGTGCCACCAGCAGAGAGACCAACTACAAGTTCTTC.